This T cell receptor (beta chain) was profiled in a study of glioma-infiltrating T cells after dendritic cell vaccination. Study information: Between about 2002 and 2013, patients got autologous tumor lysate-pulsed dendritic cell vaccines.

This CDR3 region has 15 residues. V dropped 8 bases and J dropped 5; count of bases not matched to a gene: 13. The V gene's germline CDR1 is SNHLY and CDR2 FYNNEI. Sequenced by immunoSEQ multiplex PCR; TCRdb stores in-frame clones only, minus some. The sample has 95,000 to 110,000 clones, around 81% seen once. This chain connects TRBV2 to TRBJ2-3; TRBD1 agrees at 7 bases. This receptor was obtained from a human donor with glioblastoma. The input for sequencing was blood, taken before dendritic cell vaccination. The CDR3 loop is CASHYNGQAGDTQYF. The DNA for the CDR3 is TGTGCCAGCCACTATAACGGACAGGCCGGAGATACGCAGTATTTT.